This TCR beta chain appears in the sequencing data of a study of T-cell memory formation after mild COVID-19. Using its own MiXCR run on the 5' RACE reads, TCRdb lists one record per CDR3 protein. The data contain about 290,000 distinct CDR3 sequences, about 15% of them seen just once; the ten biggest clones take up approximately 23%. Overall study findings and caveats: Mainly CM and EM harbored the contracting CD4+ clones; mainly EMRA harbored the CD8+ ones.

Of note for this clonotype: The antigen is not known.

The germline V and J ends were trimmed by 2 bases and 2 bases, with 15 bases remaining between them. The CDR3 runs to 16 residues. Germline CDR1 reads SGHAT; CDR2 reads FQNNGV. This receptor was obtained from a man aged 18-30 years who had mild COVID-19 (a few samples of this study predate the infection). Cell type and time point are not known. The rearrangement uses TRBV11-2 and TRBJ1-2, with D perhaps matching TRBD1 (5 bases). Sequencing was carried out using PBMCs or a T cell subset sorted from them (not recorded which). CDR3 in DNA: TGTGCCAGCAGCTTATCGGACACACAAAGCAACTATGGCTACACCTTC. It is translated as CASSLSDTQSNYGYTF.